This T cell receptor (beta chain) was recorded in a study of CD8 T cells in ankylosing spondylitis. Whole-study results and caveats: The authors reported significant enrichment of disease-linked clones in matched ankylosing spondylitis synovial fluid. Blood from ankylosing spondylitis patients appeared to carry a characteristic roughly 8-variant TCR beta motif.

As concerns this clonotype: Its antigen is currently unknown.

The germline V gene encodes CDR1 DFQATT and CDR2 SNEGSKA (reference sequence). V trimming: 3 bases; J trimming: 8 bases; junction bases outside the gene matches: 0. The CDR3 is made up of 12 amino acids. Quantitative 5'-RACE with molecular barcodes produced the TCR beta libraries. TCRdb reanalysed the 5' RACE reads using MiXCR and keeps one entry per CDR3 protein. The table lists about 500,000 distinct CDR3 sequences, approximately 11% of them singletons. Sequencing was done on a sample of blood, either unsorted or a sorted T cell fraction (not recorded which). The receptor's source is a male donor with ankylosing spondylitis. The chain combines TRBV20-1 with TRBJ1-6; 8 bases are a match to TRBD1. In DNA form, the CDR3 reads TGCAGTGCTAGGACAGGGGATTCACCCCTCCACTTT. Translation: CSARTGDSPLHF.